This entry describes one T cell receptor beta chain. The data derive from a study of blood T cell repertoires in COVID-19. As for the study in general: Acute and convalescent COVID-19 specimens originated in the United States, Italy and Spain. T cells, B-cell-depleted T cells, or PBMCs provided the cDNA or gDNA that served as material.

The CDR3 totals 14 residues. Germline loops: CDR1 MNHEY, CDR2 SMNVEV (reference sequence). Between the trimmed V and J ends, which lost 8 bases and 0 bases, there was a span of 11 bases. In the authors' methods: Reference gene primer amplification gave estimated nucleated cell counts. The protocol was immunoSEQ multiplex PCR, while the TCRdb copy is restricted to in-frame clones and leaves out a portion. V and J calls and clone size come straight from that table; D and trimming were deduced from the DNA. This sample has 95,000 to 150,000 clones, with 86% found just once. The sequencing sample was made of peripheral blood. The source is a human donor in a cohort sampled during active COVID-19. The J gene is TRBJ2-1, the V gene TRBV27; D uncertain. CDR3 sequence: CASSFAVSYNEQFF. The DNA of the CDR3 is TGTGCCAGCTCATTCGCGGTCTCCTACAATGAGCAGTTCTTC.